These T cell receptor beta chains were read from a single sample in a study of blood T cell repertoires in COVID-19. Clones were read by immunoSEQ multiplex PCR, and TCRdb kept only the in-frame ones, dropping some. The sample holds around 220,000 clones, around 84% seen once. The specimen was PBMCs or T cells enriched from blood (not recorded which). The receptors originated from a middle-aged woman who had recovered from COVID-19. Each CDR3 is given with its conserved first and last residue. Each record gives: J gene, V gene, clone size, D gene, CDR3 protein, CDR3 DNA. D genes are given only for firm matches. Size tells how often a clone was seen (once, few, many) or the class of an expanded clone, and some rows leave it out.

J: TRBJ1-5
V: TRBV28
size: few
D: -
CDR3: CASSQGYGQTNQPQHF
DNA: TGTGCCAGCAGCCAGGGGTACGGGCAGACCAATCAGCCCCAGCATTTT

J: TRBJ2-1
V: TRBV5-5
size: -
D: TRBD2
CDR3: CASSLFPGGPYNEQFF
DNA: TGTGCCAGCAGCTTGTTCCCGGGAGGGCCCTACAATGAGCAGTTCTTC

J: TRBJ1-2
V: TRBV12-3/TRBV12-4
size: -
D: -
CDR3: CASKDALGGVYTF
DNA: TGTGCCAGCAAAGATGCCCTCGGTGGTGTCTACACCTTC

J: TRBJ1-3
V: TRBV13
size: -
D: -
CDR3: CASSLGFGRGRYNTIYF
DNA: TGTGCCAGCAGCTTAGGTTTCGGCCGGGGGAGATACAACACCATATATTTT

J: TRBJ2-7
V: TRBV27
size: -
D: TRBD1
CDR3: CRNYRGPIYEQYF
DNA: TGTCGAAACTACAGGGGACCTATATACGAGCAGTACTTC

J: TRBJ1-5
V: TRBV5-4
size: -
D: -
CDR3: CASRRDQPQHF
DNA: TGTGCCAGCAGACGAGATCAGCCCCAGCATTTT

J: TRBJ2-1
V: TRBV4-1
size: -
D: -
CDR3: CASSLQSPGQFF
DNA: TGCGCCAGCAGCCTCCAAAGCCCAGGGCAGTTCTTC

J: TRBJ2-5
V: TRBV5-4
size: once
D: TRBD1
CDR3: CASSPDRQETQYF
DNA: TGTGCCAGCAGCCCGGACAGGCAAGAGACCCAGTACTTC

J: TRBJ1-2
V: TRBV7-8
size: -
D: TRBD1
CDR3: CASSRGQGTYGYTF
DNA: TGTGCCAGCAGCCGCGGACAGGGAACCTATGGCTACACCTTC

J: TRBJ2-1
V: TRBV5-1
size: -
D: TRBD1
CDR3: CASSLTGGLVNNEQFF
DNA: TGCGCCAGCAGCTTAACAGGGGGCTTGGTGAACAATGAGCAGTTCTTC

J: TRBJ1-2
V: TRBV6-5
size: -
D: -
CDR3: CASSLMAVSNYGYTF
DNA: TGTGCCAGCAGTCTTATGGCAGTCTCTAACTATGGCTACACCTTC

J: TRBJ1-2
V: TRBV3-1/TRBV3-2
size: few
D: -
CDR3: CASSRKQGNYGYTF
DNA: TGTGCCAGCAGCCGAAAACAGGGCAACTATGGCTACACCTTC

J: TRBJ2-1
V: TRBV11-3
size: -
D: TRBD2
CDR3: CASSLLAGTSYNEQFF
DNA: TGTGCCAGCAGCTTACTAGCGGGGACCTCCTACAATGAGCAGTTCTTC

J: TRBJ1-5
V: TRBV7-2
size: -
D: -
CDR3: CASSPRQGNQPQHF
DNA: TGTGCCAGCAGCCCGAGACAGGGCAATCAGCCCCAGCATTTT

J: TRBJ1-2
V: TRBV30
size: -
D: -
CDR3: CAWSVTQGRLGYTF
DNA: TGTGCCTGGAGTGTAACGCAGGGAAGGTTAGGCTACACCTTC

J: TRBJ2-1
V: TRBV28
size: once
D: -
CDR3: CASKGGLRYNEQFF
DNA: TGTGCCAGCAAGGGCGGGCTCCGCTACAATGAGCAGTTCTTC

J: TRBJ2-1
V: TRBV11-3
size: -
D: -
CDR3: CASSSAKGVADSYNEQFF
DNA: TGTGCCAGCAGCTCCGCCAAAGGCGTTGCGGACTCCTACAATGAGCAGTTCTTC

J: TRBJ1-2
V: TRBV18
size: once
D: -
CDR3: CASSPPTDRYYGYTF
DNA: TGTGCCAGCTCACCACCGACGGACAGATACTATGGCTACACCTTC

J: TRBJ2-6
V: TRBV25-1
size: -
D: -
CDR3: CASSERQGLSGANVLTF
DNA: TGTGCCAGCAGTGAAAGGCAGGGCCTCTCTGGGGCCAACGTCCTGACTTTC

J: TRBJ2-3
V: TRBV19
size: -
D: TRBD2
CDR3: CASSTNSGLGTDTQYF
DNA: TGTGCCAGTAGTACCAATTCGGGACTAGGCACAGATACGCAGTATTTT

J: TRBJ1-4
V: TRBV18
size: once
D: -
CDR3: CASSPVQSNEKLFF
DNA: TGTGCCAGCTCACCGGTTCAGTCAAATGAAAAACTGTTTTTT

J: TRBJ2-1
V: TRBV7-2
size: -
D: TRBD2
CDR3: CASSLEISGNNEQFF
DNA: TGTGCCAGCAGCTTAGAGATTAGCGGGAACAATGAGCAGTTCTTC

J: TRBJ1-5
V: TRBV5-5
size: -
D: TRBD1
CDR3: CASSSTGGNQPQHF
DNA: TGTGCCAGCAGCTCTACAGGGGGCAATCAGCCCCAGCATTTT

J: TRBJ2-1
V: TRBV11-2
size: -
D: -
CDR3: CASSLNRVHEQFF
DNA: TGTGCCAGCAGCTTAAACAGGGTCCATGAGCAGTTCTTC

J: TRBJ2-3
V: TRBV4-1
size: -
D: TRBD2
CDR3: CASRRGLAGGRLTDTQYF
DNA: TGCGCCAGCAGGAGGGGACTAGCGGGAGGGCGGTTAACAGATACGCAGTATTTT

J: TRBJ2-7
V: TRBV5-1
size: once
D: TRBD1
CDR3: CASSLEAGQGPYEQYF
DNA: TGCGCCAGCAGCTTAGAGGCGGGACAGGGTCCCTACGAGCAGTACTTC

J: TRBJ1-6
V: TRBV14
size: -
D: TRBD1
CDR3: CASSRGTVGNSPLHF
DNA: TGTGCCAGCAGCCGCGGGACAGTGGGTAATTCACCCCTCCACTTT

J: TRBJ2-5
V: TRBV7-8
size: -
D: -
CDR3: CASSFIARNQETQYF
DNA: TGTGCCAGCAGCTTCATAGCGAGAAACCAAGAGACCCAGTACTTC

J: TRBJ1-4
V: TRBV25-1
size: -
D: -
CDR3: CASSDGGSEKLFF
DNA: TGTGCCAGCAGTGACGGAGGCAGCGAAAAACTGTTTTTT

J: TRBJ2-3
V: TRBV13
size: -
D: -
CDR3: CASSSGIDTQYF
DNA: TGTGCCAGCAGCTCCGGTATAGATACGCAGTATTTT

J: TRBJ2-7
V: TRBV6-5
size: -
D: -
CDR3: CASRPDEQYF
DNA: TGTGCCAGCAGACCGGACGAGCAGTACTTC

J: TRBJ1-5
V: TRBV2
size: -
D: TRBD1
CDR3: CASSGQGRNQPQHF
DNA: TGTGCCAGCAGTGGACAGGGGCGCAATCAGCCCCAGCATTTT

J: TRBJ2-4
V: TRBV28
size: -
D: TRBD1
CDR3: CASSDQTGDRNIQYF
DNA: TGTGCCAGCAGTGATCAGACAGGGGATAGGAACATTCAGTACTTC

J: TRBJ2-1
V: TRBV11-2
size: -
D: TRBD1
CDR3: CASSAQGIHEQFF
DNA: TGTGCCAGCAGCGCACAGGGGATCCATGAGCAGTTCTTC

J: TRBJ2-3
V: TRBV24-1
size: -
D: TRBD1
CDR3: CATSDPPGTGYTDTQYF
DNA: TGTGCCACCAGTGATCCCCCCGGGACAGGGTACACAGATACGCAGTATTTT

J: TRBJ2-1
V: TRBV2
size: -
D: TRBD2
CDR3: CASSGLAGNNEQFF
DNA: TGTGCCAGCAGTGGACTAGCGGGAAACAATGAGCAGTTCTTC

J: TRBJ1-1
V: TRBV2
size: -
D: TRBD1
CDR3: CASSLLQGKDAEAFF
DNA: TGTGCCAGCAGTCTATTACAGGGGAAGGATGCTGAAGCTTTCTTT

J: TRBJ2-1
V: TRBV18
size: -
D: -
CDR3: CASSQDSSYNEQFF
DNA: TGTGCCAGCTCCCAAGACAGCTCCTACAATGAGCAGTTCTTC

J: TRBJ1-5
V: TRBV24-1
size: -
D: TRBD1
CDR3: CATRLSQGVDQPQHF
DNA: TGTGCCACCAGGCTATCACAGGGGGTGGATCAGCCCCAGCATTTT

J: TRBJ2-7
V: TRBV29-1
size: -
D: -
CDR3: CSVEDQNGGYEQYF
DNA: TGCAGCGTTGAAGATCAGAACGGGGGCTACGAGCAGTACTTC

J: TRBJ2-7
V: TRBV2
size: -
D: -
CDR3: CASSDEYEQYF
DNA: TGTGCCAGCAGTGACGAGTACGAGCAGTACTTC

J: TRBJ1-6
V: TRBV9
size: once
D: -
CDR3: CASSVQAANSPLHF
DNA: TGTGCCAGCAGCGTACAGGCCGCCAATTCACCCCTCCACTTT

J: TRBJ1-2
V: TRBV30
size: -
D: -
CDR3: CAWSTENYGYTF
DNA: TGTGCCTGGAGTACGGAGAACTATGGCTACACCTTC

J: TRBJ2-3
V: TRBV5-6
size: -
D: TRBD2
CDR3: CASSLGLAGPNTQYF
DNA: TGTGCCAGCAGCTTGGGTCTAGCGGGCCCTAATACGCAGTATTTT

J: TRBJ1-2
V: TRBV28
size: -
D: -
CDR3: CASSPVGGRGYGYTF
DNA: TGTGCCAGCAGTCCCGTTGGAGGGAGGGGCTATGGCTACACCTTC

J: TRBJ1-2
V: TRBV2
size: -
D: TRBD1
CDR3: CASSETGNYGYTF
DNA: TGTGCCAGCAGTGAGACAGGGAACTATGGCTACACCTTC

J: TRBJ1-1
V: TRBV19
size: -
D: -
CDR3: CASSLQGVGTEAFF
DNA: TGTGCCAGTAGTCTACAGGGAGTGGGCACTGAAGCTTTCTTT

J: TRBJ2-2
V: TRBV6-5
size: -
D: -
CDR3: CASSSQGFTGELFF
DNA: TGTGCCAGCAGTTCCCAGGGGTTTACCGGGGAGCTGTTTTTT

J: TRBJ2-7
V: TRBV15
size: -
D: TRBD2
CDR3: CATSRDSSGTPDEQYF
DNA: TGTGCCACCAGCAGAGATTCTAGCGGGACGCCAGACGAGCAGTACTTC